Sequencing of this T cell receptor beta chain was carried out in a study of blood T cell repertoires in COVID-19. For the study at large: Material from acute and convalescent COVID-19 was sourced from the United States, Italy and Spain.

The CDR3 length is 13 residues. Per the germline V gene, CDR1 is SNHLY and CDR2 is FYNNEI. The ends were cut back, 4 bases at V and 4 bases at J, with 10 bases in the middle. Assay used: immunoSEQ multiplex PCR; TCRdb lists only in-frame clones, some missing. This table has 250,000 to 300,000 clones, approximately 91% appearing once. The J gene is TRBJ1-1, the V gene TRBV2, with D possibly being TRBD1 (5 bases). The TCR originated in a man over 45 with acute or convalescent COVID-19. Sequenced material: peripheral blood. The CDR3 loop is CASSARRGTEAFF. CDR3 sequence (DNA): TGTGCCAGCAGTGCCCGGAGGGGCACTGAAGCTTTCTTT.